The TCR beta chain under discussion was sequenced for a study of blood T cell repertoires in COVID-19 (dated by TCRdb to the early 2020s). With regard to the full study: Collaborator samples came from the United States, Italy and Spain and covered acute and convalescent phases of COVID-19. The material from the prospective study consisted of cDNA or gDNA derived from T cells, B-cell-depleted T cells, or PBMCs. Subjects who had been exposed to COVID-19, were actively infected with it, or had recovered from it provided the deeply sampled blood TCRbeta repertoires that made up the dataset. The repertoires were released in a freely available public database meant as a resource for research on the immune response to SARS-CoV-2. The samples were drawn from two sources: the first 160 participants of the ongoing ImmuneRACE study, and some 1,300 subjects contributed by 6 global collaborators. Sample metadata almost always included a de-identified subject ID, COVID-19 status, age in years and sex. Where HLA class I and class II types were available, the types were taken from metadata supplied by the sample provider, not from assay-based typing. Summary of the overall study and its limitations: How much clinical and demographic metadata was included differed by source and by participant, and the metadata was provided uncurated.

CDR1 and CDR2 are read off the germline V gene as SGHRS and YFSETQ. V is pared back by 4 bases and J by 3 bases, with 10 bases lying between the germline termini. The CDR3 measures 13 amino acids from cysteine to phenylalanine. Only the CDR3 DNA is retained, 39 bases long and in frame from the first base. TCRbeta CDR3 regions were amplified from genomic DNA using the immunoSEQ Assay, a bias-controlled multiplex PCR. On the authors' methods: Nucleated cell counts per sample were estimated from amplification of reference gene primers within the assay. Sequence reads were collapsed and filtered to measure the absolute abundance of every unique TCRbeta CDR3 rearrangement. For each sample, productive Simpson clonality was calculated as the square root of Simpson's diversity index over productive rearrangements. What TCRdb holds here is the immuneACCESS table cut down to in-frame rearrangements. Part of the clones is not present; checked against another copy, under half of the missing clones reflect an unresolved V gene, and the others are unexplained. V and J calls and clone size are as listed in that table; D and trimming were resolved from the DNA. Across this sample there are roughly 160,000 clones, with around 82% seen only once. The ten largest clones add up to under 13% of the sample.

Turning to this clone: Its antigen target is currently unknown. It has no much larger one-base neighbor in the sample; base qualities were not kept. The sample contains more than one DNA sequence encoding this CDR3.

The collaborating institutions used their own protocols to collect whole blood in K2EDTA tubes. For TCRbeta analysis, collaborators shipped samples as frozen whole blood, isolated PBMCs, or DNA extracted from either of those sample types. This TCR derives from a man in his 70s with active or convalescent COVID-19. The chain is assembled from TRBV5-1 and TRBJ1-2; the D gene is perhaps TRBD1, from 6 matching bases. Sequenced sample: peripheral blood. The CDR3 protein is CASSQQGDYGYTF. The bases are TGCGCCAGCAGCCAACAGGGAGACTATGGCTACACCTTC.